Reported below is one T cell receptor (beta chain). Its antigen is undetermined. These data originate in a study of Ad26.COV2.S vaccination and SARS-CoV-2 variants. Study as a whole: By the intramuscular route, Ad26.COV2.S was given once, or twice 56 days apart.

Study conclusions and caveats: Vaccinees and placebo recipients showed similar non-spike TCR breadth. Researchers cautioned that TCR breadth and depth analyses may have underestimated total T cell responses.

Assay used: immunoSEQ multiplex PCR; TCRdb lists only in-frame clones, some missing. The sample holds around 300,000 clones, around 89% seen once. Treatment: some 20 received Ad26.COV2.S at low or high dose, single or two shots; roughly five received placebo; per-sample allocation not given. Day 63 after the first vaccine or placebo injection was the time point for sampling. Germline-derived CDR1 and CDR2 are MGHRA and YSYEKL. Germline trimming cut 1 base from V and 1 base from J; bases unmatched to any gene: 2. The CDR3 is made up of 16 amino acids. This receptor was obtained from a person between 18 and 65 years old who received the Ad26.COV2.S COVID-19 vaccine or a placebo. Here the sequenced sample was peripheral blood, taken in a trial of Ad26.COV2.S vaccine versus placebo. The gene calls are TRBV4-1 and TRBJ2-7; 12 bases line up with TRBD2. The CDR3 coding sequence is TGCGCCAGCAGCCAAGTCCTAGCGGGAGGGTCCTACGAGCAGTACTTC. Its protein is CASSQVLAGGSYEQYF.